This note documents a single T cell receptor (beta chain) sequence. Its matching antigen is unknown. CDR1 is SNHLY, CDR2 FYNNEI, per germline. The CDR3 sequence is 14 residues long. V lost 7 bases and J lost 4, with 17 bases in between. Amplification targeted TCR beta CDR3 regions from RNA transcripts. The TCR CDR3 first-round RT-PCR relied on the HTBI primer set. Each CDR3 protein is one row after TCRdb ran MiXCR on the multiplex PCR reads. Of about 500,000 distinct CDR3 sequences listed, around 16% were seen once; the top ten hold about 29%. The data were obtained in a study of T cells in Graves' hyperthyroidism and ophthalmopathy. About the research overall: Before any treatment, at initial diagnosis, peripheral blood was collected. Whole-study findings and limits: Also found in blood were most expanded thyroid clonotypes above 0.001.

The chain is built from TRBV2 and TRBJ2-7, with D perhaps matching TRBD1 (5 bases). This clonotype was sampled from a woman under 40 with Graves' ophthalmopathy. Sequenced input: blood. This chain's CDR3 is CASKDSMGLYEQYF. DNA of the CDR3: TGTGCCAGCAAAGACAGCATGGGGCTATACGAGCAGTACTTC.